The 4 T cell receptor beta chains presented below share a single source sample, sequenced in a study of brain T cells in children with intractable seizures (dated by TCRdb to about 2021). The library relied on the immunoSEQ multiplex PCR assay. The source is immuneACCESS, and TCRdb retained only in-frame sequences with V and J called. Part of the clones is not carried over; for the studies checked, unresolved V genes explain less than half of this, and the remainder is unexplained. The sample yields about 340,000 clones; about 94% were counted once. 5.7% of the sample is taken by the ten largest. The time point label here, explained by the study, means: blood from clinic visit 5 months post-surgery; TSC patient then seizure free. Sequenced here: peripheral blood, sampled around 5 months after surgery. These receptors were obtained from a boy under two years old with tuberous sclerosis and intractable seizures.

The chain employs TRBV19 and TRBJ2-1; 9 bases align to TRBD2. The V and J ends lost 6 bases and 3 bases, in that order; junction bases with no gene match: 3. The CDR3 extends over 14 amino acids. CDR1 is LNHDA, CDR2 SQIVND, per germline (reference sequence). The CDR3, as DNA: TGTGCCAGTAGGGCTAGCGGGGTCTACAATGAGCAGTTCTTC. Translated: CASRASGVYNEQFF.

J is TRBJ1-1 and V is TRBV6-5, with 8 bases identical to TRBD1. This CDR3 is 15 amino acids long. Germline trimming cut 1 base from V and 1 base from J; bases unmatched to any gene: 2. Germline-derived CDR1 and CDR2 are MNHEY and SVGAGI. As DNA, the CDR3 is TGTGCCAGCAGTTACTACAGGGGGAGGAACACTGAAGCTTTCTTT. Protein sequence: CASSYYRGRNTEAFF.

This chain joins TRBV6-5 and TRBJ1-1, with D possibly matching TRBD1 (5 bases). Trimming took 6 bases from V and 2 from J, leaving 16 bases between them. The germline V gene encodes CDR1 MNHEY and CDR2 SVGAGI. This CDR3 spans 15 amino acids. The CDR3 coding sequence is TGTGCCAGCAGGAGGAGTGGGGGGAGTAACACTGAAGCTTTCTTT. Amino acid sequence: CASRRSGGSNTEAFF.

This sequence joins TRBV7-3 and TRBJ2-1, with D perhaps given as TRBD1 or TRBD2 (6 bases each). Germline V gene data show CDR1 as SGHTA and CDR2 as FQGTGA. The germline V and J ends were trimmed by 11 bases and 6 bases, with 17 bases remaining between them. This CDR3 comprises 13 residues. In DNA, the CDR3 is TGTGCCGGAGGGACAATTGGGGGCAATGAGCAGTTCTTC. Residues: CAGGTIGGNEQFF. The variable domain in full, with the rest retrieved from reference TRBV7-3 and TRBJ2-1, is GAGVSQTPSNKVTEKGKYVELRCDPISGHTALYWYRQSLGQGPEFLIYFQGTGAADDSGLPNDRFFAVRPEGSVSTLKIQRTERGDSAVYLCAGGTIGGNEQFFGPGTRLTVL.